This TCR beta chain is from a study of healthy donors' naive CD4 and CD8 T cells. Turning to the study itself: Donors spanned ages 20-25, 40-50 and 60-70 years, half female. General study findings and limits: Positive CDR3 charge linked to CD4+ cells, negative to CD8+ cells. Reportedly, most V and J gene segments showed naive CD4+ versus CD8+ bias.

A linear amplification protocol produced the TCR libraries from about 510 ng of total RNA. TCRdb ran MiXCR on the reads and lists one entry per CDR3 protein. The table includes approximately 180,000 distinct CDR3 sequences, 65% to 75% detected once. The CDR3 loop spans 11 amino acids. The V end lost 5 bases, the J end lost 4 bases, and 9 bases lay between the germline ends. CDR1 SQVTM and CDR2 ANQGSEA come from the germline V gene. Details on this clonotype: Its matching antigen is unknown.

Sequencing used naive CD4+ and CD8+ T cells sorted from blood, pooled from several donors. This chain connects TRBV29-1 to TRBJ2-7, with D unresolved. This receptor was obtained from a pool of human donors in good health; the sample pools cells from several healthy donors. The CDR3 nucleotides read TGCAGCGTTTTCATCGGGTACGAGCAGTACTTC. Protein: CSVFIGYEQYF.